The 15 T cell receptor beta chains listed next were all sequenced from one sample in a study of early T cells in non-severe SARS-CoV-2 infection. MiXCR was run by TCRdb on the 5' RACE reads, yielding one entry per CDR3 protein. The sample shows about 67,000 distinct CDR3 sequences, around 10% of them seen only once. The sample taken for sequencing was whole blood. These receptors were obtained from an adult who was a healthcare worker with PCR-confirmed SARS-CoV-2 infection or an uninfected control (not recorded which).

This clonotype was detected ten times or more. The rearrangement links TRBV28 to TRBJ2-7, with D uncertain. CDR3 size: 12 residues. CDR1 MDHEN and CDR2 SYDVKM come from the germline V gene. Trimming stripped 3 bases from V and 2 bases from J, with 5 bases between. Here the CDR3 DNA reads TGTGCCAGCAGTTTCGGGCCCTACGAGCAGTACTTC. This sequence encodes CASSFGPYEQYF. Full variable domain (outside the CDR3, taken from reference TRBV28 and TRBJ2-7): DVKVTQSSRYLVKRTGEKVFLECVQDMDHENMFWYRQDPGLGLRLIYFSYDVKMKEKGDIPEGYSVSREKKERFSLILESASTNQTSMYLCASSFGPYEQYFGPGTRLTVT.

The rearrangement joins TRBV6-6 to TRBJ2-3, with D perhaps being TRBD1 or TRBD2 (6 bases each). The V and J ends lost 0 bases and 4 bases respectively, with 17 bases between them. Germline V gene lookup returns CDR1 MNHNY and CDR2 SVGAGI (reference sequence). The CDR3 is made up of 17 amino acids. CDR3 DNA: TGTGCCAGCAGTTACTCGAGGGGGACTGTTGGTGCAGATACGCAGTATTTT. Its translation is CASSYSRGTVGADTQYF.

This clonotype was counted many times. This sequence joins TRBV29-1 and TRBJ2-1, with 8 bases matching TRBD2. The V and J ends lost 3 bases and 9 bases, in that order; junction bases with no gene match: 4. The CDR3 has 12 residues. The germline CDR1 and CDR2 sequences are SQVTM and ANQGSEA. As DNA, the CDR3 is TGCAGCGTTGACGACGGGAGGGGTGAGCAGTTCTTC. Residues: CSVDDGRGEQFF.

This clonotype appeared a few times. The CDR3 bases are TGTGCCAGCAGCTTCGGGGTACAATTCGAGCAGTACTTC. Translating it yields CASSFGVQFEQYF. The rearrangement uses TRBV13 and TRBJ2-7; possibly TRBD2 for D (5 bases). The CDR3 length is 13 residues. The germline V gene has CDR1 PRHDT and CDR2 FYEKMQ (reference sequence). Trimming took 3 bases from V and 6 from J, leaving 12 bases between them.

This clonotype was found many times. V usage is TRBV25-1 and J usage is TRBJ1-4, with 8 bases fitting TRBD1. Germline V gene sequence: CDR1 MGHDK, CDR2 SYGVNS. The length of the CDR3 is 15 residues. Trimming took 4 bases from V and 6 from J; bases not matched to a gene: 7. As DNA, the CDR3 is TGTGCCAGCAGTGCCGGACAGGGATCGCATGAAAAACTGTTTTTT. Its protein product is CASSAGQGSHEKLFF.

This clonotype was recorded many times. The chain recombines TRBV9 with TRBJ2-7; 8 positions match TRBD2. V trimming: 3 bases; J trimming: 2 bases; junction bases outside the gene matches: 7. Per germline, CDR1 SGDLS and CDR2 YYNGEE. The CDR3 sequence is 15 residues long. The chain's CDR3 is CASSAPTSEAYEQYF. As DNA, the CDR3 is TGTGCCAGCAGCGCACCGACTAGCGAGGCCTACGAGCAGTACTTC.

The table lists this clonotype with many counts. This chain connects TRBV7-8 to TRBJ1-5, with a possible D match to TRBD1 (6 bases). This CDR3 contains 14 residues. CDR1 is SGHVS, CDR2 FQNEAQ, per germline. V gave up 11 bases and J gave up 4 bases, with 18 bases separating them. The CDR3 reads CACGGATHNQPQHF. The CDR3 nucleotides read TGTGCCTGTGGGGGCGCTACTCATAATCAGCCCCAGCATTTT.

This clonotype was counted at least ten times. The gene calls are TRBV4-1 and TRBJ2-1; 8 nucleotides line up with TRBD2. The CDR3 has 15 amino acids. V lost 3 bases, J lost 6 bases, and 7 bases stayed unmatched. CDR1 MGHRA and CDR2 YSYEKL come from the germline V gene. CDR3 sequence: CASSHEQTSANEQFF. In DNA form, the CDR3 reads TGCGCCAGCAGCCACGAACAGACTAGCGCCAATGAGCAGTTCTTC.

This clonotype has ten or more counts. The rearrangement uses TRBV7-9 and TRBJ1-3; D perhaps matches TRBD1 (6 bases). The CDR3 has 16 amino acids. Trimming stripped 1 base from V and 2 bases from J, with 12 bases between. The germline V gene has CDR1 SEHNR and CDR2 FQNEAQ (reference sequence). For the CDR3, the DNA is TGTGCCAGCAGCTTAGTTGGACAGACCACTGGAAACACCATATATTTT. This gives the protein CASSLVGQTTGNTIYF.

This clonotype has a handful of counts. This sequence joins TRBV9 and TRBJ2-1; possibly TRBD2 for D (6 bases). The CDR3 extends over 14 amino acids. Looked up from germline, CDR1 is SGDLS and CDR2 is YYNGEE. V was clipped by 4 bases and J by 1 base, with 9 bases between them. In DNA, the CDR3 is TGTGCCAGCAGCATACGGGAGTCCTACAATGAGCAGTTCTTC. Its translation: CASSIRESYNEQFF. The whole variable domain, remainder taken from reference TRBV9 and TRBJ2-1, is DSGVTQTPKHLITATGQRVTLRCSPRSGDLSVYWYQQSLDQGLQFLIQYYNGEERAKGNILERFSAQQFPDLHSELNLSSLELGDSALYFCASSIRESYNEQFFGPGTRLTVL.

This clonotype was seen a handful of times. The gene calls are TRBV5-8 and TRBJ2-7, with TRBD1 matching over 8 bases. This CDR3 contains 14 residues. After removal of 2 bases from V and 6 bases from J, the junction contained 7 bases not matched to a gene. Germline loops: CDR1 SGHTS, CDR2 YDEGEE. The CDR3 coding sequence is TGTGCCAGCAGCTTCGCAGGGGGCTTCGGCGAGCAGTACTTC. It codes for CASSFAGGFGEQYF.

The sample holds a few counts of this clonotype. This chain uses TRBV3-1 with TRBJ2-7; D is possibly TRBD1 (6 bases). CDR1 is LGHDT and CDR2 is YNNKEL in the germline V gene (reference sequence). Trimming cost V 4 bases and J 2 bases, with 12 bases left between them. CDR3 length equals 14 residues. The CDR3 loop reads CASSRGTQTYEQYF. The CDR3 nucleotides are TGTGCCAGCAGCCGGGGGACACAGACCTACGAGCAGTACTTC.

At least ten counts were recorded for this clonotype. V usage is TRBV7-8 and J usage is TRBJ2-1; D gene unclear. The length of the CDR3 is 14 residues. V was shortened by 1 base and J by 8 bases, with 12 bases between the two germline ends. The V gene's germline CDR1 is SGHVS and CDR2 FQNEAQ. The CDR3 nucleotides are TGTGCCAGCAGCTTAGGGGTCACAAGGGATGAGCAGTTCTTC. As protein: CASSLGVTRDEQFF.

This clonotype has only a few counts. The chain combines TRBV19 with TRBJ2-7; weak D call: TRBD2 (6 bases). Trimming shortened V by 3 bases and J by 0 bases, and 9 bases separated the two germline ends. The CDR3 spans 14 residues. Germline V gene sequence: CDR1 LNHDA, CDR2 SQIVND (reference sequence). The CDR3 here is CASSISGSSYEQYF. CDR3 in DNA: TGTGCCAGTAGTATTAGCGGTAGCTCCTACGAGCAGTACTTC.

There are many counts of this clonotype. The rearrangement uses TRBV6-4 and TRBJ2-3; TRBD1 matches at 11 bases. Germline V gene sequence: CDR1 MRHNA, CDR2 SNTAGT. With 0 bases clipped from V and 4 bases from J, the junction kept 3 bases outside the gene matches. This CDR3 is built from 16 residues. The CDR3 DNA follows: TGTGCCAGCAGTGACTCCGGGACAGGGGGGGCAGATACGCAGTATTTT. Translating it yields CASSDSGTGGADTQYF.